This passage covers 30 T cell receptor beta chains from one sample sequenced in a study of blood T cell repertoires in COVID-19. Generated by immunoSEQ multiplex PCR, the TCRdb table keeps only in-frame clones and is missing some. Among 470,000 or so clones listed, nearly 90% were seen once. The sequenced material came from PBMCs or T cells enriched from blood (not recorded which). The receptors come from a woman between 18 and 29 years old with acute COVID-19.

The chain recombines TRBV7-8 with TRBJ1-3, with D unresolved. CDR1 is SGHVS and CDR2 is FQNEAQ in the germline V gene. The CDR3 is 14 amino acids. With 1 base removed from V and 7 bases from J, the gap between germline ends came to 11 bases. The CDR3 sequence is CASSLVGLRNTIYF. Written as DNA, the CDR3 is TGTGCCAGCAGCTTAGTAGGACTGCGTAACACCATATATTTT.

V gene TRBV15 combines with J gene TRBJ1-2; D not resolved. The CDR3 totals 13 residues. Trimming stripped 7 bases from V and 8 bases from J, with 17 bases between. CDR1 is LNHNV, CDR2 YYDKDF, per germline (reference sequence). Here the CDR3 DNA reads TGTGCCACCAATCGCGAAACAGACGCCGGCTACACCTTC. Translating gives CATNRETDAGYTF.

This rearrangement joins TRBV3-1 (or the pseudogene TRBV3-2) to TRBJ2-1; no clear D. V lost 6 bases and J lost 5, with 8 bases in between. Germline-derived CDR1 and CDR2 are LGHDT and YNNKEL (reference sequence). The length of the CDR3 is 12 residues. The CDR3, as DNA: TGTGCCAGCAGTGAGGCCGACAATGAGCAGTTCTTC. Its protein product is CASSEADNEQFF.

The chain joins TRBV11-2 to TRBJ2-5; D is unclear. The germline V gene encodes CDR1 SGHAT and CDR2 FQNNGV. Trimming removed 2 bases from V and 1 base from J, with 8 bases in between. The CDR3 is 14 amino acids. In DNA form, the CDR3 reads TGTGCCAGCAGCTTATTTTCCCGCCAAGAGACCCAGTACTTC. Protein product: CASSLFSRQETQYF.

A single count supports this clone. The chain joins TRBV5-6 to TRBJ2-7, with 8 bases fitting TRBD2. The V gene end was trimmed by 3 bases and the J gene end by 2 bases; junction bases not matched to a gene: 10. Germline assignment: CDR1 SGHDT and CDR2 YYEEEE. The CDR3 is 16 amino acids. The CDR3, as DNA: TGTGCCAGCAGCTATACACCGGGACTAGTAACCTACGAGCAGTACTTC. Protein sequence: CASSYTPGLVTYEQYF.

The genes are TRBV10-3 and TRBJ1-1; D unresolved. V was trimmed by 2 bases and J by 1 base, leaving 11 bases between them. Germline V gives CDR1 ENHRY, CDR2 SYGVKD. This CDR3 has 15 residues. Written as DNA, the CDR3 is TGTGCCATCAGTGAGCTTTCAGGATCGAACACTGAAGCTTTCTTT. Its translation: CAISELSGSNTEAFF.

Regarding this clone: Other DNA variants within this sample encode the same CDR3. The chain links TRBV29-1 to TRBJ1-1; possible D gene TRBD1, 6 bases. Trimming removed 3 bases at V and 4 bases at J, with 12 bases between. Germline lookup yields CDR1 SQVTM and CDR2 ANQGSEA. The CDR3 is 13 amino acids. For the CDR3, the DNA is TGCAGCGTTGATCGGGGGGGCGGCACTGAAGCTTTCTTT. This sequence encodes CSVDRGGGTEAFF.

The chain carries TRBV19 and TRBJ2-7; 7 bases fit TRBD2. CDR1 is LNHDA, CDR2 SQIVND, per germline (reference sequence). There are 17 residues in the CDR3. V shed 3 bases and J 3 bases; nucleotides not matched to a gene: 14. Here the CDR3 reads CASSMRLAAFGVYEQYF. Written as DNA, the CDR3 is TGTGCCAGTAGTATGAGGCTAGCGGCCTTCGGGGTCTACGAGCAGTACTTC. Based on the CDR3 plus reference TRBV19 and TRBJ2-7, the full variable domain is DGGITQSPKYLFRKEGQNVTLSCEQNLNHDAMYWYRQDPGQGLRLIYYSQIVNDFQKGDIAEGYSVSREKKESFPLTVTSAQKNPTAFYLCASSMRLAAFGVYEQYFGPGTRLTVT.

In the case of this clone: The identical CDR3 is also encoded by other nucleotide sequences in the sample. The chain is built from TRBV7-2 and TRBJ1-5; D is unclear. Germline V gives CDR1 SGHTA, CDR2 FQGNSA. Trimming removed 0 bases at V and 6 bases at J, with 9 bases between. The CDR3 is 14 amino acids. The DNA for the CDR3 is TGTGCCAGCAGCTTAGCCCCCGCGGGTCAGCCCCAGCATTTT. This sequence encodes CASSLAPAGQPQHF.

The chain recombines TRBV11-2 with TRBJ1-1; TRBD1 is a possible D gene (6 bases). The CDR3 is made up of 14 amino acids. Germline CDR1 reads SGHAT; CDR2 reads FQNNGV. The V end lost 4 bases, the J end lost 0 bases, and 9 bases lay between the germline ends. The CDR3 region is CASSWTELNTEAFF. The CDR3 bases are TGTGCCAGCAGCTGGACAGAATTGAACACTGAAGCTTTCTTT.

The J gene is TRBJ2-1, the V gene TRBV2, with TRBD1 as a possible D gene (6 bases). V dropped 5 bases and J dropped 2 bases, with 13 bases sitting between them. CDR1 is SNHLY and CDR2 is FYNNEI in the germline V gene. CDR3 length: 15 residues. CDR3 in DNA: TGTGCCAGCAGTCCAATCAGGGGAACCTACAATGAGCAGTTCTTC. It encodes CASSPIRGTYNEQFF. The full variable domain, with the rest looked up from reference TRBV2 and TRBJ2-1, is EPEVTQTPSHQVTQMGQEVILRCVPISNHLYFYWYRQILGQKVEFLVSFYNNEISEKSEIFDDQFSVERPDGSNFTLKIRSTKLEDSAMYFCASSPIRGTYNEQFFGPGTRLTVL.

On this clone: One junction end disagrees with the germline gene, perhaps due to a read error. The rearrangement links TRBV6-2 or TRBV6-3 to TRBJ2-7; the D gene is possibly TRBD1 (6 bases). Germline CDR1 MNHEY, CDR2 SVGEGT. The CDR3 is 12 amino acids. CDR3 DNA sequence: TGTGCCAGCAGTTACCTGACAGGCCGCTGTCGCTTC. Translation gives CASSYLTGRCRF.

The genes are TRBV7-2 and TRBJ2-3; 14 bases agree with TRBD2. Germline-derived CDR1 and CDR2 are SGHTA and FQGNSA. V lost 5 bases and J lost 1; bases outside the gene matches: 2. CDR3 length equals 16 residues. The CDR3 is CASSKGLAGGTDTQYF. The CDR3 DNA is TGTGCCAGCAGCAAGGGACTAGCGGGGGGCACAGATACGCAGTATTTT. Full variable domain (outside the CDR3, taken from reference TRBV7-2 and TRBJ2-3): GAGVSQSPSNKVTEKGKDVELRCDPISGHTALYWYRQSLGQGLEFLIYFQGNSAPDKSGLPSDRFSAERTGGSVSTLTIQRTQQEDSAVYLCASSKGLAGGTDTQYFGPGTRLTVL.

This clone was recorded once. The chain couples TRBV4-2 to TRBJ1-1, with 8 bases lining up with TRBD1. The CDR3 consists of 15 residues. Germline CDR1 LGHNA, CDR2 YNFKEQ. Germline trimming cut 3 bases from V and 4 bases from J; bases unmatched to any gene: 7. CDR3 nucleotides: TGTGCCAGCAGCCAGGAGACAGGGGTCCCCACTGAAGCTTTCTTT. Its translation is CASSQETGVPTEAFF.

The rearrangement uses TRBV27 and TRBJ1-1; D is undetermined. This CDR3 spans 13 amino acids. V was shortened by 3 bases and J by 1 base, with 6 bases between the two germline ends. Germline CDR1 MNHEY, CDR2 SMNVEV (reference sequence). The CDR3 region has the DNA TGTGCCAGCAGTTTCGCAGAGAACACTGAAGCTTTCTTT. The encoded protein is CASSFAENTEAFF.

The chain is built from TRBV2 and TRBJ1-2, with 8 nucleotides matching TRBD1. Germline CDR1 is SNHLY and CDR2 is FYNNEI. Trimming cost V 4 bases and J 8 bases; bases outside gene matches: 9. The CDR3 totals 14 residues. This CDR3 is CASSGAGGVGGYTF. In nucleotides, the CDR3 is TGTGCCAGCAGTGGGGCAGGGGGCGTAGGCGGCTACACCTTC.

The chain employs TRBV29-1 and TRBJ2-3; 12 bases agree with TRBD2. This CDR3 has 16 amino acids. With V trimmed by 1 base and J by 2 bases, 4 bases remained unmatched. Germline V gene sequence: CDR1 SQVTM, CDR2 ANQGSEA. The CDR3 DNA follows: TGCAGCGTTGAAGTCGGACTAGCGGGATCCACAGATACGCAGTATTTT. Its translation is CSVEVGLAGSTDTQYF.

The chain couples TRBV19 to TRBJ2-5, with a tentative D call TRBD2 (6 bases). This CDR3 region has 15 residues. Trimming took off 3 bases at V and 4 bases at J, with 15 bases between the two ends. Germline CDR1 LNHDA, CDR2 SQIVND (reference sequence). The CDR3 spells CASSILLTSPETQYF. The CDR3 DNA is TGTGCCAGTAGTATCCTCCTAACTAGCCCAGAGACCCAGTACTTC. Supplemented by reference TRBV19 and TRBJ2-5, the full variable domain reads DGGITQSPKYLFRKEGQNVTLSCEQNLNHDAMYWYRQDPGQGLRLIYYSQIVNDFQKGDIAEGYSVSREKKESFPLTVTSAQKNPTAFYLCASSILLTSPETQYFGPGTRLLVL.

This rearrangement joins TRBV9 to TRBJ1-4; D uncertain. This CDR3 is 14 amino acids long. Trimming left V 1 base short and J 4 bases short, with 8 bases between. From germline, CDR1 is SGDLS and CDR2 YYNGEE. The DNA of the CDR3 is TGTGCCAGCAGCGTAACCGGAGATAATGAAAAACTGTTTTTT. It specifies CASSVTGDNEKLFF. Full variable domain (missing parts from reference TRBV9 and TRBJ1-4): DSGVTQTPKHLITATGQRVTLRCSPRSGDLSVYWYQQSLDQGLQFLIQYYNGEERAKGNILERFSAQQFPDLHSELNLSSLELGDSALYFCASSVTGDNEKLFFGSGTQLSVL.

The gene calls are TRBV13 and TRBJ2-2; a possible D gene is TRBD1 (6 bases). The germline V and J ends were trimmed by 5 bases and 7 bases, with 11 bases remaining between them. Per the germline V gene, CDR1 is PRHDT and CDR2 is FYEKMQ (reference sequence). CDR3 size: 13 residues. The CDR3: CASSLRGFGELFF. The CDR3 DNA is TGTGCCAGCAGCCTGAGGGGGTTCGGGGAGCTGTTTTTT. Filled out from reference TRBV13 and TRBJ2-2, the complete variable domain reads AAGVIQSPRHLIKEKRETATLKCYPIPRHDTVYWYQQGPGQDPQFLISFYEKMQSDKGSIPDRFSAQQFSDYHSELNMSSLELGDSALYFCASSLRGFGELFFGEGSRLTVL.

This rearrangement joins TRBV25-1 to TRBJ2-2, with D possibly being TRBD1 (6 bases). V lost 7 bases, J lost 5 bases, and 20 bases lay in between. Germline CDR1 is MGHDK and CDR2 is SYGVNS. The CDR3 spans 16 residues. In DNA, the CDR3 is TGTGCCAGCACTTCCATCCCACAGGGTAGGACCGGGGAGCTGTTTTTT. This sequence encodes CASTSIPQGRTGELFF.

The sample holds one count of this clone. This chain uses TRBV5-4 with TRBJ2-7, with 8 bases aligning to TRBD1. The CDR3 is 15 residues long. J was trimmed by 6 bases and V by 0 bases; bases with no gene match: 8. The germline CDR1 and CDR2 sequences are SGHNT and YYREEE (reference sequence). The CDR3 reads CASSLVLGQDLEQYF. CDR3 bases: TGTGCCAGCAGCTTGGTGCTGGGACAGGATCTCGAGCAGTACTTC.

This chain uses TRBV5-1 with TRBJ1-2; 8 bases match TRBD1. Unmatched junction bases numbered 9, after V lost 4 bases and J lost 4 bases. The CDR3 has 15 amino acids. CDR1 and CDR2 (germline): SGHRS, YFSETQ. The CDR3 sequence is CASSPPGQEFYGYTF. In DNA form, the CDR3 reads TGCGCCAGCAGCCCTCCGGGACAGGAATTCTATGGCTACACCTTC.

J is TRBJ2-2 and V is TRBV6-5; D is possibly TRBD2 (6 bases). Germline V gene sequence: CDR1 MNHEY, CDR2 SVGAGI. CDR3 length: 12 residues. The ends were cut back, 6 bases at V and 6 bases at J, with 8 bases in the middle. The DNA for the CDR3 is TGTGCCAGCAGGGGCGGGGCCGGGGAGCTGTTTTTT. Translation gives CASRGGAGELFF.

The genes are TRBV4-2 and TRBJ2-5; 9 bases fit TRBD2. The V gene end was trimmed by 1 base and the J gene end by 0 bases; junction bases not matched to a gene: 3. The CDR3 covers 16 residues. From germline, CDR1 is LGHNA and CDR2 YNFKEQ. CDR3 amino acids: CASSQVAGENQETQYF. Here the CDR3 DNA reads TGTGCCAGCAGCCAAGTAGCGGGGGAAAACCAAGAGACCCAGTACTTC.

This clone has a single count. V and J are TRBV18 and TRBJ2-2, with 7 nucleotides matching TRBD1. J gave up 0 bases and V 3 bases, and 1 base lay outside the gene matches. Looked up from germline, CDR1 is KGHSH and CDR2 is LQKENI. The CDR3 is made up of 15 amino acids. DNA of the CDR3: TGTGCCAGCTCACCTGGACAGGCGAACACCGGGGAGCTGTTTTTT. This translates into CASSPGQANTGELFF. Together with reference TRBV18 and TRBJ2-2, the CDR3 gives the full variable domain: NAGVMQNPRHLVRRRGQEARLRCSPMKGHSHVYWYRQLPEEGLKFMVYLQKENIIDESGMPKERFSAEFPKEGPSILRIQQVVRGDSAAYFCASSPGQANTGELFFGEGSRLTVL.

This chain joins TRBV9 and TRBJ1-3; 12 nucleotides line up with TRBD1. The CDR3 runs 16 residues. J was trimmed by 4 bases and V by 4 bases; bases with no gene match: 6. The germline CDR1 and CDR2 sequences are SGDLS and YYNGEE. CDR3 in DNA: TGTGCCAGCAGCCCCCAGGGACAGGGGGCGGGAAACACCATATATTTT. Translating gives CASSPQGQGAGNTIYF.

The table lists this clone with a count of one. V gene TRBV5-6 combines with J gene TRBJ1-1, with D hard to call. The CDR3 contains 15 residues. V lost 4 bases and J lost 4, with 17 bases in between. Germline CDR1 SGHDT, CDR2 YYEEEE. The CDR3 spells CASSQLPPGITEAFF. The CDR3 DNA follows: TGTGCCAGCAGCCAGCTCCCACCGGGGATCACTGAAGCTTTCTTT.

In this sample, this clone turned up a few times. CDR3 DNA: TGTGCCAGTAGTATTTTCCCGGGGGTCTATGGCTACACCTTC. Encoded protein: CASSIFPGVYGYTF. The V call is TRBV19, the J call TRBJ1-2, with D perhaps matching TRBD1 (5 bases). The CDR3 consists of 14 residues. Germline CDR1 is LNHDA and CDR2 is SQIVND (reference sequence). Deletions cut 3 bases from V and 4 bases from J, with 12 bases between.

V and J are TRBV2 and TRBJ1-5; possibly TRBD1 for D (6 bases). Germline V CDR1 and CDR2: SNHLY, FYNNEI. CDR3 length: 14 amino acids. V was clipped by 7 bases and J by 5 bases, with 15 bases between them. The CDR3 sequence is CASTKGGEDQPQHF. In nucleotides, the CDR3 is TGTGCCAGCACCAAGGGGGGGGAGGATCAGCCCCAGCATTTT. The full variable domain, completed using reference TRBV2 and TRBJ1-5, is EPEVTQTPSHQVTQMGQEVILRCVPISNHLYFYWYRQILGQKVEFLVSFYNNEISEKSEIFDDQFSVERPDGSNFTLKIRSTKLEDSAMYFCASTKGGEDQPQHFGDGTRLSIL.